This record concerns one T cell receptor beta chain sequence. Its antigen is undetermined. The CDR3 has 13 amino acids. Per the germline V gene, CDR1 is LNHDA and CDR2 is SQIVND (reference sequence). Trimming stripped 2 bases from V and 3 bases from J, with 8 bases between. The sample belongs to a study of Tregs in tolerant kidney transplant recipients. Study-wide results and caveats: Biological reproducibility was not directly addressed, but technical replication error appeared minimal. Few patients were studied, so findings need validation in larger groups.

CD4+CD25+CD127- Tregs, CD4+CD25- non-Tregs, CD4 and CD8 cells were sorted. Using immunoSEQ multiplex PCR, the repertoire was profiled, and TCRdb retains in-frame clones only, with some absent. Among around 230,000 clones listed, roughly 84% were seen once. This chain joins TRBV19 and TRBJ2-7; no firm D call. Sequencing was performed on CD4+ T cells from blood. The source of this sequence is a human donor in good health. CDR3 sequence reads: CASSIQISYEQYF. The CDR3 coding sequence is TGTGCCAGTAGTATACAAATTAGCTACGAGCAGTACTTC.